This passage covers 23 T cell receptor beta chains from one sample sequenced in a study of T cell clones after liver transplantation. Sequenced by immunoSEQ multiplex PCR; TCRdb stores in-frame clones only, minus some. The sample shows some 20,000 clones, roughly 74% of them seen only once. The source was CD8+ T cells from blood, collected approximately 54 months after liver transplant. These receptors all stem from a human patient who received a liver transplant. Some T cells here may be from the graft donor.

The CDR3 DNA reads TGTGCCAGCAGCTTAAGGTTCGGGGGGCAAAGGGAGACCCAGTACTTC. Its protein product is CASSLRFGGQRETQYF. The chain is built from TRBV7-8 and TRBJ2-5, with a tentative D call TRBD2 (7 bases). The ends were cut back, 2 bases at V and 5 bases at J, with 18 bases in the middle. Germline V gene data show CDR1 as SGHVS and CDR2 as FQNEAQ. CDR3 length equals 16 residues.

The count of this clone is one. Here the CDR3 DNA reads TGTGCCAGCAGTTTATATAGGGAGACCGAAGCTTTCTTT. Amino acid sequence: CASSLYRETEAFF. The J gene is TRBJ1-1, the V gene TRBV27; no clear D gene. CDR3 length: 13 amino acids. Trimming cost V 1 base and J 8 bases, with 11 bases left between them. Germline V gene lookup returns CDR1 MNHEY and CDR2 SMNVEV (reference sequence).

The chain joins TRBV27 to TRBJ2-3; D tentatively reads TRBD1 or TRBD2 (6 bases each). V lost 10 bases and J lost 4, with 15 bases in between. The CDR3 loop spans 13 amino acids. Germline values: CDR1 MNHEY, CDR2 SMNVEV (reference sequence). In nucleotides, the CDR3 is TGTGCCACCCAGCCGGGGGCCCCAGATACGCAGTATTTT. This gives the protein CATQPGAPDTQYF.

This chain joins TRBV19 and TRBJ1-5; D ambiguous. The V gene's germline CDR1 is LNHDA and CDR2 SQIVND (reference sequence). CDR3 length equals 15 residues. V was shortened by 3 bases and J by 4 bases, with 13 bases between the two germline ends. The CDR3 sequence is CASSMKRQLNQPQHF. The CDR3 DNA is TGTGCCAGTAGTATGAAGCGTCAGCTAAATCAGCCCCAGCATTTT. The variable domain in full, completed from reference TRBV19 and TRBJ1-5, reads DGGITQSPKYLFRKEGQNVTLSCEQNLNHDAMYWYRQDPGQGLRLIYYSQIVNDFQKGDIAEGYSVSREKKESFPLTVTSAQKNPTAFYLCASSMKRQLNQPQHFGDGTRLSIL.

The chain employs TRBV28 and TRBJ2-2; D may be TRBD2 (5 bases). CDR3 size: 16 residues. Deletions cut 3 bases from V and 7 bases from J, with 18 bases between. CDR1 and CDR2 from the germline V gene are MDHEN and SYDVKM. DNA for the CDR3: TGTGCCAGCAGTTTGCTCCTCCTGACTACAAACGGGGAGCTGTTTTTT. Translating it yields CASSLLLLTTNGELFF.

The chain carries TRBV5-5 and TRBJ2-3, with D perhaps being TRBD1 or TRBD2 (5 bases each). CDR3 length: 16 amino acids. Trimming left V 2 bases short and J 2 bases short, with 15 bases between. Germline V gene data show CDR1 as SGHKS and CDR2 as YYEKEE (reference sequence). CDR3 in amino acids: CASSFLGTDLTDTQYF. CDR3 DNA sequence: TGTGCCAGCAGCTTCCTGGGGACGGACCTCACAGATACGCAGTATTTT.

This clone is labeled as medium-sized. This rearrangement joins TRBV19 to TRBJ2-7; D is possibly TRBD2 (5 bases). Germline CDR1 is LNHDA and CDR2 is SQIVND (reference sequence). The CDR3 consists of 14 residues. The ends were cut back, 5 bases at V and 5 bases at J, with 16 bases in the middle. CDR3 region: CASSAGLGSHEQYF. CDR3 coding DNA: TGTGCCAGTAGTGCGGGCCTGGGCAGCCACGAGCAGTACTTC.

The J gene is TRBJ2-1, the V gene TRBV19; D perhaps matches TRBD2 (5 bases). The ends were cut back, 3 bases at V and 4 bases at J, with 13 bases in the middle. The CDR3 is made up of 15 amino acids. The germline V gene encodes CDR1 LNHDA and CDR2 SQIVND (reference sequence). The CDR3 protein is CASSISSSKYNEQFF. The CDR3 DNA is TGTGCCAGTAGTATTTCTAGCAGCAAGTACAATGAGCAGTTCTTC.

The rearrangement links TRBV28 to TRBJ1-3, with D unclear. This CDR3 spans 14 amino acids. From germline, CDR1 is MDHEN and CDR2 SYDVKM. Trimming took 3 bases from V and 1 from J, leaving 7 bases between them. CDR3 sequence reads: CASSLVDSGNTIYF. DNA of the CDR3: TGTGCCAGCAGTTTGGTTGATTCTGGAAACACCATATATTTT.

The chain uses TRBV7-8 and TRBJ2-7; 8 bases map to TRBD2. The CDR3 runs to 15 residues. CDR1 is SGHVS, CDR2 FQNEAQ, per germline. Unmatched junction bases numbered 6, after V lost 1 base and J lost 4 bases. CDR3 nucleotide sequence: TGTGCCAGCAGCTTAGAGCGGGGGTCCGGGTACGAGCAGTACTTC. It encodes CASSLERGSGYEQYF.

This chain links TRBV27 with TRBJ1-4; D gene uncertain. The V and J ends lost 5 bases and 11 bases respectively, with 15 bases between them. The germline V gene has CDR1 MNHEY and CDR2 SMNVEV (reference sequence). The CDR3 runs 13 residues. The CDR3 sequence is CASSDLTRWKLFF. The CDR3 DNA sequence: TGTGCCAGCAGTGATTTGACTAGGTGGAAACTGTTTTTT.

This clone has a handful of counts. The chain recombines TRBV6-6 with TRBJ2-7; D is unresolved. The ends were cut back, 6 bases at V and 5 bases at J, with 11 bases in the middle. The V gene's germline CDR1 is MNHNY and CDR2 SVGAGI (reference sequence). This CDR3 comprises 12 residues. CDR3 protein: CASSPGVHEQYF. In nucleotides, the CDR3 is TGTGCCAGCAGCCCTGGTGTACACGAGCAGTACTTC.

With regard to this clone: Germline is not matched at one junction end, which may reflect a read error. This chain uses TRBV13 with TRBJ2-1; 11 nucleotides line up with TRBD2. The CDR3 is 16 amino acids. Germline CDR1 PRHDT, CDR2 FYEKMQ (reference sequence). The CDR3 bases are TGCGCCAGCAGCCAGTCTAGCGGGGGGTCCTACAATGAGCAGTTCTTC. Residues: CASSQSSGGSYNEQFF.

This clone occurred once. V gene TRBV27 combines with J gene TRBJ1-1, with D possibly matching TRBD1 (6 bases). The germline V and J ends were trimmed by 3 bases and 1 base, with 9 bases remaining between them. The CDR3 is 14 residues long. Germline loops: CDR1 MNHEY, CDR2 SMNVEV (reference sequence). CDR3 nucleotide sequence: TGTGCCAGCAGTTTCCTAGGGGGGAACACTGAAGCTTTCTTT. Protein sequence: CASSFLGGNTEAFF.

V usage is TRBV18 and J usage is TRBJ1-1; 7 positions match TRBD1. There are 15 residues in the CDR3. The V gene's germline CDR1 is KGHSH and CDR2 LQKENI. V dropped 2 bases and J dropped 1; count of bases not matched to a gene: 4. The CDR3 DNA sequence: TGTGCCAGCTCACCAAAGGGACAGCAGAACACTGAAGCTTTCTTT. This translates into CASSPKGQQNTEAFF.

This clone has a handful of counts. The V and J genes are TRBV10-3 and TRBJ2-6; 10 nucleotides line up with TRBD1. CDR3 length: 15 amino acids. The V and J ends lost 11 bases and 0 bases, in that order; junction bases with no gene match: 4. Germline assignment: CDR1 ENHRY and CDR2 SYGVKD. CDR3 residues: CASWTGGSGANVLTF. In DNA, the CDR3 is TGTGCCTCATGGACAGGGGGCTCTGGGGCCAACGTCCTGACTTTC.

This rearrangement joins TRBV15 to TRBJ2-2, with D uncertain. This CDR3 contains 13 residues. CDR1 and CDR2 (germline): LNHNV, YYDKDF (reference sequence). V lost 3 bases, J lost 3 bases, and 5 bases lay in between. CDR3 coding DNA: TGTGCCACCAGCAGTGGGCACACCGGGGAGCTGTTTTTT. Amino acids: CATSSGHTGELFF. The whole variable domain, remainder taken from reference TRBV15 and TRBJ2-2, is DAMVIQNPRYQVTQFGKPVTLSCSQTLNHNVMYWYQQKSSQAPKLLFHYYDKDFNNEADTPDNFQSRRPNTSFCFLDIRSPGLGDTAMYLCATSSGHTGELFFGEGSRLTVL.

This clone was counted between two and nine times. The CDR3 protein is CASSPQGFPSTDTQYF. The DNA for the CDR3 is TGTGCCAGCAGCCCCCAGGGGTTCCCTAGCACAGATACGCAGTATTTT. The chain links TRBV9 to TRBJ2-3, with TRBD1 as a possible D gene (6 bases). This CDR3 region has 16 residues. Germline V gives CDR1 SGDLS, CDR2 YYNGEE. The V and J ends lost 4 bases and 0 bases respectively, with 15 bases between them.

The genes are TRBV7-9 and TRBJ1-5, with D perhaps TRBD1 (6 bases). Trimming cost V 5 bases and J 0 bases, with 11 bases left between them. Germline assignment: CDR1 SEHNR and CDR2 FQNEAQ (reference sequence). This CDR3 region has 15 residues. The CDR3 protein is CASSPDRISNQPQHF. For the CDR3, the DNA is TGTGCCAGCAGCCCCGACAGGATTAGCAATCAGCCCCAGCATTTT.

This sequence joins TRBV28 and TRBJ2-5; TRBD2 aligns across 12 bases. The CDR3 sequence is 14 residues long. Germline V lookup: CDR1 MDHEN, CDR2 SYDVKM. After removal of 5 bases from V and 5 bases from J, the junction contained 3 bases not matched to a gene. In nucleotides, the CDR3 is TGTGCCAGCAGTCTAGCGGGGGGGATGGAGACCCAGTACTTC. Residues: CASSLAGGMETQYF.

The genes are TRBV11-2 and TRBJ2-5; D may be TRBD2 (6 bases). CDR1 is SGHAT, CDR2 FQNNGV, per germline. V was trimmed by 5 bases and J by 7 bases, leaving 17 bases between them. This CDR3 is built from 14 residues. CDR3 loop: CASSQTGTASTQYF. In DNA, the CDR3 is TGTGCCAGCAGCCAAACGGGGACTGCCTCGACCCAGTACTTC.

The chain has TRBV11-2 and TRBJ1-1; a possible D gene is TRBD1 (5 bases). Trimming took off 1 base at V and 4 bases at J, with 13 bases between the two ends. The germline V gene encodes CDR1 SGHAT and CDR2 FQNNGV. The CDR3 length is 15 residues. CDR3 nucleotides: TGTGCCAGCAGCTTAGCAGGGATGTGGGGCACTGAAGCTTTCTTT. This codes for CASSLAGMWGTEAFF.

V and J are TRBV9 and TRBJ2-5; TRBD2 aligns across 7 bases. The CDR3 has 15 amino acids. The V and J ends lost 4 bases and 5 bases, in that order; junction bases with no gene match: 11. Germline V gene data show CDR1 as SGDLS and CDR2 as YYNGEE. The CDR3 coding sequence is TGTGCCAGCAGCCTAACCGGGGATAGCGGGGAGACCCAGTACTTC. Protein: CASSLTGDSGETQYF.